The rows below give T cell receptor beta chains drawn from one sample of a study of T cell repertoires in cytomegalovirus infection. One entry per CDR3 protein, called by TCRdb with MiXCR from the reads. The sample holds 900,000 to 950,000 distinct CDR3 sequences, roughly a third seen once. The antigens of these receptors remain unknown. The sample consisted of cultured CD8+ T cells from PBMCs, taken from culture after CMV antigen stimulation. The receptors were sampled from a human donor in good health (CMV status not recorded). Some clones in this sample may be carry-over from other donors' samples. The CDR3 runs from the conserved cysteine through the conserved F or W. Fields, in order: clone size, V gene, J gene, D gene, CDR3 length, CDR3 protein, CDR3 DNA. A D gene is named only where the DNA matches it firmly. Clone size is given for some rows only: seen once, a few or many times, or a class if the clone is expanded.

few	TRBV12-3/TRBV12-4	TRBJ2-1	TRBD2	15	CASRGLAGAGDEQFF	TGTGCCAGCAGGGGACTAGCGGGGGCTGGGGATGAGCAGTTCTTC
many	TRBV7-2	TRBJ2-7	.	13	CASSSDPSYEQYF	TGTGCCAGCAGCTCAGACCCTTCCTACGAGCAGTACTTC
few	TRBV10-3	TRBJ1-2	.	11	CAIKRTEGYTF	TGTGCCATCAAAAGGACAGAAGGCTACACCTTC
.	TRBV6-6	TRBJ2-1	TRBD1	14	CASSYLGQDNEQFF	TGTGCCAGCAGTTACTTGGGACAGGACAATGAGCAGTTCTTC
.	TRBV6-1	TRBJ2-2	.	10	CASFYRELFF	TGTGCCAGTTTTTACAGGGAGCTGTTTTTT
many	TRBV27	TRBJ2-5	.	15	CASSFGGASQETQYF	TGTGCCAGCAGTTTTGGTGGGGCGTCGCAAGAGACCCAGTACTTC
few	TRBV15	TRBJ2-1	.	13	CATSRGGYNEQFF	TGTGCCACCAGCAGAGGAGGGTACAATGAGCAGTTCTTC
.	TRBV19	TRBJ1-2	.	15	CASSILDGQLYGYTF	TGTGCCAGTAGTATCCTCGATGGCCAGCTCTATGGCTACACCTTC
.	TRBV14	TRBJ2-3	.	15	CASIATDPSTDTQYF	TGTGCCAGCATCGCGACAGACCCTAGCACAGATACGCAGTATTTT
few	TRBV5-4	TRBJ2-5	.	14	CASSSPMYQETQYF	TGTGCCAGCTCCAGCCCGATGTACCAAGAGACCCAGTACTTC
few	TRBV7-9	TRBJ2-7	TRBD1	19	CASSGRDRVLSGDSYEQYF	TGTGCCAGCAGCGGCCGGGACAGGGTATTAAGCGGCGACTCCTACGAGCAGTACTTC
many	TRBV7-2	TRBJ1-1	TRBD1	14	CASSLRTGIYEAFF	TGTGCCAGCAGCTTAAGGACAGGAATTTATGAAGCTTTCTTT
few	TRBV14	TRBJ1-5	.	14	CASSQEGAGQPQHF	TGTGCCAGCAGCCAAGAAGGGGCCGGTCAGCCCCAGCATTTT
few	TRBV6-5	TRBJ1-1	.	12	CASSYPGDEAFF	TGTGCCAGCAGTTATCCGGGGGATGAAGCTTTCTTT
.	TRBV3-1	TRBJ2-3	.	16	CASSPPYSLRSDTQYF	TGTGCCAGCAGCCCCCCCTACTCTCTTCGTTCAGATACGCAGTATTTT
.	TRBV27	TRBJ2-2	.	14	CASRPGMDTGELFF	TGTGCCAGCAGGCCTGGGATGGACACCGGGGAGCTGTTTTTT
few	TRBV7-4	TRBJ1-4	.	11	CASSFGQKLFF	TGTGCCAGCAGCTTTGGTCAAAAACTGTTTTTT
.	TRBV6-1	TRBJ2-6	TRBD1	15	CVTPDRVGGANVLTF	TGTGTCACCCCGGACAGGGTCGGTGGGGCCAACGTCCTGACTTTC
few	TRBV4-2	TRBJ2-3	.	16	CASTSISVGYTDTQYF	TGTGCCAGCACCTCCATTTCGGTCGGCTACACAGATACGCAGTATTTT
many	TRBV19	TRBJ1-1	TRBD1	15	CASSFLRGLNTEAFF	TGTGCCAGTAGTTTCCTCAGGGGGTTGAACACTGAAGCTTTCTTT